These 27 T cell receptor beta chains were all obtained from the same sample, sequenced in a study of T cells in localized non-small cell lung cancer. Produced via immunoSEQ multiplex PCR; TCRdb's table is partial and in-frame only. The table lists under 35,000 clones, approximately 90% of them singletons. Sequences were derived from peripheral blood mononuclear cells, sampled before any cancer treatment. The receptors were gathered from a female donor over 55 with stage II lung adenocarcinoma.

V gene TRBV27 combines with J gene TRBJ2-1, with 7 bases matching TRBD1. CDR3 size: 13 residues. Losses at the gene ends were 4 bases for V and 4 bases for J; bases not matched to a gene: 1. Germline CDR1 is MNHEY and CDR2 is SMNVEV (reference sequence). The CDR3, as DNA: TGTGCCAGCAGTTCGGGACAGTACAATGAGCAGTTCTTC. Translation: CASSSGQYNEQFF.

This chain joins TRBV27 and TRBJ2-1; 16 bases fit TRBD2. The CDR3 is 19 amino acids. CDR1 MNHEY and CDR2 SMNVEV come from the germline V gene (reference sequence). Unmatched junction bases numbered 10, after V lost 4 bases and J lost 4 bases. The CDR3 coding sequence is TGTGCCAGCAGTTCTGTGGTGGGACTAGCGGGAGGGGAATACAATGAGCAGTTCTTC. Amino acids: CASSSVVGLAGGEYNEQFF.

This sequence joins TRBV2 and TRBJ2-7; 7 positions agree with TRBD1. Germline loops: CDR1 SNHLY, CDR2 FYNNEI. V shed 5 bases, J shed 1 base, and the junction held 11 bases outside the gene matches. The CDR3 spans 16 residues. CDR3 protein: CASSRPTGQQSYEQYF. The CDR3 DNA reads as TGTGCCAGCAGTCGTCCTACGGGACAGCAATCCTACGAGCAGTACTTC. The full variable domain, completed using reference TRBV2 and TRBJ2-7, is EPEVTQTPSHQVTQMGQEVILRCVPISNHLYFYWYRQILGQKVEFLVSFYNNEISEKSEIFDDQFSVERPDGSNFTLKIRSTKLEDSAMYFCASSRPTGQQSYEQYFGPGTRLTVT.

The V and J genes are TRBV5-8 and TRBJ1-2; possibly TRBD1 for D (5 bases). Trimming took off 6 bases at V and 4 bases at J, with 7 bases between the two ends. Germline V gene lookup returns CDR1 SGHTS and CDR2 YDEGEE. This CDR3 is built from 11 residues. CDR3 DNA sequence: TGTGCCAGCAACAGGATCTATGGCTACACCTTC. Translated: CASNRIYGYTF.

The chain carries TRBV5-4 and TRBJ1-1; D not resolved. The ends were cut back, 1 base at V and 1 base at J, with 11 bases in the middle. Germline V gene data show CDR1 as SGHNT and CDR2 as YYREEE (reference sequence). The length of the CDR3 is 15 residues. CDR3: CASSLFSQSNTEAFF. In DNA, the CDR3 is TGTGCCAGCAGCTTGTTCAGCCAGTCGAACACTGAAGCTTTCTTT.

The rearrangement links TRBV7-8 to TRBJ1-1, with unresolved D. Germline CDR1 reads SGHVS; CDR2 reads FQNEAQ. The V end lost 6 bases, the J end lost 5 bases, and 16 bases lay between the germline ends. CDR3 length: 14 amino acids. This CDR3 is CASRLSMGGTEAFF. CDR3 coding DNA: TGTGCCAGCAGGTTATCTATGGGAGGGACTGAAGCTTTCTTT. Drawing the rest from reference TRBV7-8 and TRBJ1-1, the complete variable domain is GAGVSQSPRYKVAKRGQDVALRCDPISGHVSLFWYQQALGQGPEFLTYFQNEAQLDKSGLPSDRFFAERPEGSVSTLKIQRTQQEDSAVYLCASRLSMGGTEAFFGQGTRLTVV.

J is TRBJ1-2 and V is TRBV29-1; D is unresolved. The germline V gene encodes CDR1 SQVTM and CDR2 ANQGSEA. This CDR3 spans 12 amino acids. Trimming shortened V by 2 bases and J by 4 bases, and 8 bases separated the two germline ends. Written as DNA, the CDR3 is TGCAGCGTTGAAAGGGATTCCTATGGCTACACCTTC. Residues: CSVERDSYGYTF.

The DNA of the CDR3 is TGCGCCAGCAGCTTGGCCGTCGGGGGCGGGGAGCTGTTTTTT. Amino acids: CASSLAVGGGELFF. The V call is TRBV5-1, the J call TRBJ2-2; TRBD2 is a possible D gene (6 bases). Trimming took off 0 bases at V and 7 bases at J, with 10 bases between the two ends. Per germline, CDR1 SGHRS and CDR2 YFSETQ. The CDR3 loop spans 14 amino acids. Looking up the rest from reference TRBV5-1 and TRBJ2-2 gives the full variable domain: KAGVTQTPRYLIKTRGQQVTLSCSPISGHRSVSWYQQTPGQGLQFLFEYFSETQRNKGNFPGRFSGRQFSNSRSEMNVSTLELGDSALYLCASSLAVGGGELFFGEGSRLTVL.

The gene calls are TRBV12-5 and TRBJ2-1, with TRBD1 matching over 10 bases. V lost 3 bases, J lost 3 bases, and 2 bases stayed unmatched. Germline V gene lookup returns CDR1 LGHNT and CDR2 FRNRAP. This CDR3 contains 15 residues. CDR3 residues: CASGLGQGDYNEQFF. CDR3 coding DNA: TGTGCTAGTGGTTTAGGACAGGGGGACTACAATGAGCAGTTCTTC.

The CDR3 DNA reads as TGTGCCAGCAGTGCCGCGGGGAATGAGCAGTTCTTC. Its protein product is CASSAAGNEQFF. The chain couples TRBV6-1 to TRBJ2-1, with D possibly TRBD2 on 6 matching bases. The germline gives CDR1 MNHNS, CDR2 SASEGT. The CDR3 runs 12 residues. The V gene lost 4 bases and the J gene lost 7 bases, with 8 bases spanning the gap.

As to this clone: With only one base between it and a far larger clone, this is likely a read error. The CDR3 does not close with the conserved phenylalanine or tryptophan, likely indicating a read error. CDR3 loop: CASRQDRGFNQPQHL. Here the CDR3 DNA reads TGTGCCAGCAGACAAGACAGGGGTTTTAATCAGCCCCAGCATCTT. The rearrangement links TRBV6-5 to TRBJ1-5, with 8 positions matching TRBD1. The CDR3 totals 15 residues. Germline CDR1 MNHEY, CDR2 SVGAGI. With V trimmed by 6 bases and J by 4 bases, 8 bases remained unmatched.

This clone occurred once. This chain uses TRBV2 with TRBJ1-1; 7 bases are shared with TRBD1. CDR1 is SNHLY and CDR2 is FYNNEI in the germline V gene. The CDR3 runs 15 residues. With V trimmed by 4 bases and J by 1 base, 6 bases remained unmatched. CDR3: CASSGGWTGNTEAFF. The CDR3 DNA follows: TGTGCCAGCAGTGGGGGGTGGACAGGGAACACTGAAGCTTTCTTT.

This sequence joins TRBV7-2 and TRBJ1-2; D uncertain. The germline V and J ends were trimmed by 1 base and 7 bases, with 16 bases remaining between them. The CDR3 runs 15 residues. The germline V gene encodes CDR1 SGHTA and CDR2 FQGNSA. CDR3 in amino acids: CASSLVDGLWGGYTF. For the CDR3, the DNA is TGTGCCAGCAGCTTAGTAGATGGTTTATGGGGTGGCTACACCTTC.

This clone was observed once. CDR3 region: CACPGPVNTEAFF. The CDR3 DNA reads as TGTGCCTGTCCAGGGCCGGTTAACACTGAAGCTTTCTTT. This chain links TRBV30 with TRBJ1-1; D is perhaps TRBD1 (5 bases). The V gene's germline CDR1 is GTSNPN and CDR2 SVGIG (reference sequence). Trimming pared 6 bases from V and 2 bases from J, leaving 13 bases between. The CDR3 loop spans 13 amino acids.

V gene TRBV5-1 combines with J gene TRBJ2-7; TRBD2 is a possible D gene (6 bases). V lost 2 bases and J 4 bases, leaving 16 bases between the germline ends. The CDR3 length is 15 residues. From germline, CDR1 is SGHRS and CDR2 YFSETQ. The DNA for the CDR3 is TGCGCCAGCAGCTTACGGTTGGGCGGGGCTTACGAGCAGTACTTC. This sequence encodes CASSLRLGGAYEQYF.

This chain connects TRBV6-5 to TRBJ2-7; D may correspond to TRBD1 or TRBD2 (5 bases each). The CDR3 totals 13 residues. Germline V gene lookup returns CDR1 MNHEY and CDR2 SVGAGI. Trimming shortened V by 7 bases and J by 6 bases, and 16 bases separated the two germline ends. In DNA, the CDR3 is TGTGCCAGCAAGAATTATGGGGACGGCGAGCAGTACTTC. Amino acid sequence: CASKNYGDGEQYF.

The chain recombines TRBV19 with TRBJ2-2, with 8 bases that match TRBD1. With V trimmed by 2 bases and J by 6 bases, 5 bases remained unmatched. Germline V gene data show CDR1 as LNHDA and CDR2 as SQIVND (reference sequence). This CDR3 is built from 15 residues. CDR3 protein: CASSIRRTGSGELFF. As DNA, the CDR3 is TGTGCCAGTAGTATAAGGAGGACAGGGTCCGGGGAGCTGTTTTTT.

This clone was seen only once. In nucleotides, the CDR3 is TGTGCCAGCTCACCCTCCTGGGCGAGCGCGGACGTTGAGCAGTACTTC. This encodes CASSPSWASADVEQYF. The rearrangement uses TRBV18 and TRBJ2-7; no clear D gene. The CDR3 has 16 amino acids. CDR1 KGHSH and CDR2 LQKENI come from the germline V gene. Trimming stripped 3 bases from V and 7 bases from J, with 22 bases between.

CDR3 DNA: TGTGCCAGCAGCTTGCGGGGGCCAGATACGCAGTATTTT. It translates to CASSLRGPDTQYF. The chain links TRBV12-1 to TRBJ2-3; the table's D call TRBD2 went unverified against the DNA. TRBV12-1 is annotated as a pseudogene. The CDR3 has 13 residues.

V is TRBV18 and J is TRBJ1-2, with TRBD1 matching over 8 bases. The CDR3 is 15 residues long. V lost 3 bases and J lost 3; bases outside the gene matches: 6. The germline V gene encodes CDR1 KGHSH and CDR2 LQKENI. CDR3 in amino acids: CASSPQGANDYGYTF. The CDR3 DNA sequence: TGTGCCAGCTCACCCCAGGGGGCAAATGACTATGGCTACACCTTC. Using reference TRBV18 and TRBJ1-2 for the parts outside the CDR3, the full variable domain is NAGVMQNPRHLVRRRGQEARLRCSPMKGHSHVYWYRQLPEEGLKFMVYLQKENIIDESGMPKERFSAEFPKEGPSILRIQQVVRGDSAAYFCASSPQGANDYGYTFGSGTRLTVV.

The CDR3 region has the DNA TGTGCCAGCAGCCCCCAAGGGGTTTCCTTCTACAATGAGCAGTTCTTC. Translated: CASSPQGVSFYNEQFF. The chain has TRBV14 and TRBJ2-1; TRBD1 is a possible D gene (5 bases). Germline CDR1 SGHDN, CDR2 FVKESK. The CDR3 sequence is 16 residues long. V was trimmed by 4 bases and J by 3 bases, leaving 16 bases between them.

V and J are TRBV19 and TRBJ1-6, with D possibly being TRBD1 (5 bases). The CDR3 has 14 residues. V was cut by 10 bases and J by 2 bases, with 12 bases left in between. Per the germline V gene, CDR1 is LNHDA and CDR2 is SQIVND (reference sequence). The CDR3 region has the DNA TGTGCCACCACCAGGGATCCCTATAATTCACCCCTCCACTTT. This translates into CATTRDPYNSPLHF.

The V and J genes are TRBV14 and TRBJ2-7; the D is unclear. This CDR3 spans 13 amino acids. The V gene's germline CDR1 is SGHDN and CDR2 FVKESK. Deletions cut 2 bases from V and 2 bases from J, with 7 bases between. CDR3 sequence: CASSQSSPYEQYF. The DNA for the CDR3 is TGTGCCAGCAGCCAAAGCAGTCCCTACGAGCAGTACTTC.

The rearrangement links TRBV6-5 to TRBJ1-5; TRBD1 aligns across 12 bases. V trimming: 5 bases; J trimming: 5 bases; junction bases outside the gene matches: 4. The CDR3 sequence is 15 residues long. Looked up from germline, CDR1 is MNHEY and CDR2 is SVGAGI. The CDR3 sequence is CASSRDRGQDQPQHF. CDR3 DNA sequence: TGTGCCAGCAGTCGGGACAGGGGGCAGGATCAGCCCCAGCATTTT.

The gene calls are TRBV28 and TRBJ2-3; no definite D call. V was clipped by 3 bases and J by 3 bases, with 10 bases between them. The CDR3 runs to 14 residues. In germline, CDR1 is MDHEN, CDR2 SYDVKM. The chain's CDR3 is CASSFLSGTDTQYF. Written as DNA, the CDR3 is TGTGCCAGCAGTTTTCTGTCTGGAACAGATACGCAGTATTTT.

The V and J genes are TRBV27 and TRBJ2-5; no definite D call. This CDR3 comprises 18 residues. Per germline, CDR1 MNHEY and CDR2 SMNVEV (reference sequence). V shed 4 bases and J shed 0 bases, with 21 bases lying between them. DNA for the CDR3: TGTGCCAGCAGTTCTCGGGTAGCCCGCTTCACGTACCAAGAGACCCAGTACTTC. Translation gives CASSSRVARFTYQETQYF.

The chain links TRBV2 to TRBJ1-4; 10 positions agree with TRBD1. The length of the CDR3 is 16 residues. Unmatched junction bases numbered 9, after V lost 4 bases and J lost 7 bases. Per germline, CDR1 SNHLY and CDR2 FYNNEI. CDR3: CASSGEVGQGTEKLFF. CDR3 DNA: TGTGCCAGCAGTGGTGAAGTGGGACAGGGGACTGAAAAACTGTTTTTT.